This T cell receptor gamma chain was observed in a study of Vδ1+ human thymocytes. Regarding the study as a whole: Bulk data may be misread because of unexpected Vdelta2 sequences. About 20% of thymic delta-chain sequences were Vdelta2, with few Vdelta3, unlike blood Vdelta1+ controls. Thymic TRG and TRD repertoires appeared highly polyclonal, with Gaussian CDR3 length distributions.

This clone was recorded a few times. The antigen is unknown. The template was reverse-transcribed extracted RNA. CDR3 amplicons came from multiplex PCR with pooled V-gene forward and constant-region reverse primers. TCRdb re-called the multiplex PCR reads using CATT. This table holds about 36,000 gamma-chain clones, about 19% found once. The J segment lost 12 bases and the V segment lost 0 bases, leaving 11 bases of the junction unmatched. The CDR3 is made up of 13 amino acids. Germline V gives CDR1 GITISATS, CDR2 ISYDGTV (reference sequence). Sorted Vdelta1+ thymocytes were roughly 98% to 99.6% pure. The genes are TRGV9 and TRGJ1 or TRGJ2. The sample comprised Vdelta1+ gamma-delta thymocytes from the thymus. The subset denotes: FACS-sorted CD3+ TCRalphabeta- TCRVdelta1+ TCRVdelta2- thymocytes. The origin of this receptor is a girl less than two years old who had congenital heart surgery. CDR3 sequence (DNA): TGTGCCTTGTGGGAGGTGCAATCGCTTAGGAAACTCTTT. The encoded protein is CALWEVQSLRKLF.